Following are 25 T cell receptor beta chains from one sample sequenced in a study of T cell clonotyping in hematopoietic cell transplantation. Measured with immunoSEQ multiplex PCR; TCRdb has only the in-frame clones, and not every one. The repertoire consists of approximately 10,000 clones, with 85% to 90% occurring once and the leading ten covering 3.5% to 4%. The sequencing input was peripheral blood mononuclear cells. Every receptor here comes from a human donor who either received an allogeneic hematopoietic cell transplant for a myeloid malignancy or was a related donor (not recorded which). Some clones in this sample may be carry-over from other donors' samples.

This sequence joins TRBV2 and TRBJ2-4, with a tentative D call TRBD1 (6 bases). The CDR3 covers 18 residues. The ends were cut back, 5 bases at V and 3 bases at J, with 23 bases in the middle. The germline CDR1 and CDR2 sequences are SNHLY and FYNNEI. The CDR3 DNA reads TGTGCCAGCAGTCGTCCCGGGACACTCTCCTCGGGCAAAAACATTCAGTACTTC. Its translation: CASSRPGTLSSGKNIQYF.

J is TRBJ2-3 and V is TRBV14; D not resolved. V was clipped by 1 base and J by 2 bases, with 19 bases between them. Germline V gene sequence: CDR1 SGHDN, CDR2 FVKESK. This CDR3 is built from 18 residues. CDR3 sequence reads: CASSQAFGRFSPTDTQYF. The CDR3 region has the DNA TGTGCCAGCAGCCAAGCCTTCGGCCGTTTTTCCCCCACAGATACGCAGTATTTT. The full variable domain, with the rest looked up from reference TRBV14 and TRBJ2-3, is EAGVTQFPSHSVIEKGQTVTLRCDPISGHDNLYWYRRVMGKEIKFLLHFVKESKQDESGMPNNRFLAERTGGTYSTLKVQPAELEDSGVYFCASSQAFGRFSPTDTQYFGPGTRLTVL.

The chain is built from TRBV10-2 and TRBJ1-2; D uncertain. V gave up 0 bases and J gave up 4 bases, with 9 bases separating them. Germline V gene lookup returns CDR1 WSHSY and CDR2 SAAADI. There are 14 residues in the CDR3. The CDR3 DNA follows: TGCGCCAGCAGTGAGTCCGCGGAAGGCTATGGCTACACCTTC. It translates to CASSESAEGYGYTF.

The V and J genes are TRBV7-9 and TRBJ2-7, with D maybe TRBD1 (6 bases). The ends were cut back, 3 bases at V and 5 bases at J, with 8 bases in the middle. The CDR3 spans 12 residues. Germline lookup yields CDR1 SEHNR and CDR2 FQNEAQ (reference sequence). CDR3 DNA: TGTGCCAGCAGCTTGAACAGGGACGAGCAGTACTTC. Its protein is CASSLNRDEQYF.

The chain employs TRBV19 and TRBJ1-1; TRBD1 agrees at 10 bases. Looked up from germline, CDR1 is LNHDA and CDR2 is SQIVND (reference sequence). Trimming at V came to 2 bases and at J to 3 bases, leaving 3 bases not matched to a gene. This CDR3 is built from 15 residues. As DNA, the CDR3 is TGTGCCAGTAGTATATCCGGGACAGGGGACACTGAAGCTTTCTTT. This codes for CASSISGTGDTEAFF. Combining the CDR3 with reference TRBV19 and TRBJ1-1 gives the whole variable domain DGGITQSPKYLFRKEGQNVTLSCEQNLNHDAMYWYRQDPGQGLRLIYYSQIVNDFQKGDIAEGYSVSREKKESFPLTVTSAQKNPTAFYLCASSISGTGDTEAFFGQGTRLTVV.

The rearrangement joins TRBV7-9 to TRBJ2-2, with 9 nucleotides matching TRBD1. Germline-derived CDR1 and CDR2 are SEHNR and FQNEAQ (reference sequence). The length of the CDR3 is 17 residues. The trim removed 5 bases at V and 9 bases at J, leaving 16 bases unmatched. As DNA, the CDR3 is TGTGCCAGCAGCCCCCCTGCGGGACAGGGATCGTACCGGGAGCTGTTTTTT. Its translation is CASSPPAGQGSYRELFF.

V and J are TRBV6-4 and TRBJ2-6, with 10 nucleotides matching TRBD1. The V and J ends lost 4 bases and 1 base, in that order; junction bases with no gene match: 1. The germline V gene has CDR1 MRHNA and CDR2 SNTAGT. The CDR3 has 16 residues. The CDR3 region is CASSGGQGSGANVLTF. As DNA, the CDR3 is TGTGCCAGCAGTGGGGGACAGGGGTCTGGGGCCAACGTCCTGACTTTC.

The rearrangement uses TRBV7-3 and TRBJ2-1; D is tentatively TRBD1 or TRBD2 (5 bases each). This CDR3 comprises 13 residues. The germline CDR1 and CDR2 sequences are SGHTA and FQGTGA. V gave up 4 bases and J gave up 6 bases, with 10 bases separating them. This CDR3 is CASSSGPVNEQFF. In DNA, the CDR3 is TGTGCCAGCAGCTCGGGACCCGTCAATGAGCAGTTCTTC.

The rearrangement uses TRBV12-5 and TRBJ1-5, with D unclear. The CDR3 is 14 residues long. Per the germline V gene, CDR1 is LGHNT and CDR2 is FRNRAP. V was clipped by 5 bases and J by 6 bases, with 14 bases between them. CDR3 bases: TGTGCTAGTGGTCCCAACCCTCCGGGTCAGCCCCAGCATTTT. The encoded protein is CASGPNPPGQPQHF.

This clone appeared once. V usage is TRBV2 and J usage is TRBJ2-7; 10 positions agree with TRBD1. Germline CDR1 SNHLY, CDR2 FYNNEI. The CDR3 runs to 15 residues. V gave up 6 bases and J gave up 7 bases; unmatched junction bases: 12. The CDR3 loop is CASSVSGQGFGEQYF. For the CDR3, the DNA is TGTGCCAGCAGCGTTTCGGGACAGGGGTTCGGTGAGCAGTACTTC.

The V call is TRBV27, the J call TRBJ1-1, with D hard to call. Trimming shortened V by 4 bases and J by 1 base, and 19 bases separated the two germline ends. The CDR3 consists of 17 residues. The germline gives CDR1 MNHEY, CDR2 SMNVEV (reference sequence). The CDR3 DNA is TGTGCCAGCAGTTCTCATATCCGACACGCCGAGAACACTGAAGCTTTCTTT. It is translated as CASSSHIRHAENTEAFF.

J is TRBJ1-2 and V is TRBV2; no firm D call. Looked up from germline, CDR1 is SNHLY and CDR2 is FYNNEI. The V end was cut by 8 bases, the J end by 8 bases, with 18 bases between. The CDR3 is made up of 13 amino acids. In DNA form, the CDR3 reads TGTGCCAGCGACTTGGGCGGGTTGAGAGGCTACACCTTC. The encoded protein is CASDLGGLRGYTF.

The rearrangement links TRBV11-3 to TRBJ2-5; D not resolved. Germline CDR1 is SGHNT and CDR2 is YENEEA. V was trimmed by 0 bases and J by 5 bases, leaving 4 bases between them. CDR3 length: 12 residues. As DNA, the CDR3 is TGTGCCAGCAGCTTAGAATCTGAGACCCAGTACTTC. This encodes CASSLESETQYF.

The rearrangement links TRBV6-5 to TRBJ2-7, with D possibly matching TRBD1 (6 bases). Germline V lookup: CDR1 MNHEY, CDR2 SVGAGI. The CDR3 loop spans 13 amino acids. Trimming cost V 6 bases and J 3 bases, with 12 bases left between them. CDR3 sequence: CASSPRGNYEQYF. The CDR3 nucleotides are TGTGCCAGCAGCCCCAGGGGAAACTACGAGCAGTACTTC.

The chain has TRBV6-5 and TRBJ2-1; tentative D call: TRBD1 (5 bases). The CDR3 has 14 amino acids. With 7 bases removed from V and 9 bases from J, the gap between germline ends came to 19 bases. In germline, CDR1 is MNHEY, CDR2 SVGAGI. CDR3 amino acids: CASMAGFPHSEQFF. CDR3 nucleotide sequence: TGTGCCAGCATGGCAGGGTTTCCTCATAGTGAGCAGTTCTTC.

The rearrangement uses TRBV5-6 and TRBJ1-1; the D is unclear. Trimming shortened V by 1 base and J by 8 bases, and 12 bases separated the two germline ends. The germline CDR1 and CDR2 sequences are SGHDT and YYEEEE. This CDR3 contains 13 residues. The CDR3 DNA reads as TGTGCCAGCAGCTTGCAGCCGGCGGAGGAAGCTTTCTTT. Its translation is CASSLQPAEEAFF.

The chain has TRBV7-8 and TRBJ1-2, with D hard to call. Trimming pared 4 bases from V and 2 bases from J, leaving 8 bases between. The V gene's germline CDR1 is SGHVS and CDR2 FQNEAQ. CDR3 length: 13 residues. CDR3 nucleotide sequence: TGTGCCAGCAGCTCGGACGGAAACTATGGCTACACCTTC. Protein sequence: CASSSDGNYGYTF.

In this sample, this clone turned up a few times. The chain combines TRBV10-3 with TRBJ1-3; D possibly corresponds to TRBD1 (6 bases). Trimming shortened V by 3 bases and J by 11 bases, and 14 bases separated the two germline ends. CDR1 ENHRY and CDR2 SYGVKD come from the germline V gene. The CDR3 runs 13 residues. CDR3 sequence (DNA): TGTGCCATCAGTGACACGGACAGCCAACCCATATATTTT. It codes for CAISDTDSQPIYF.

The chain uses TRBV12-5 and TRBJ1-3, with 7 bases that match TRBD1. Germline V lookup: CDR1 LGHNT, CDR2 FRNRAP. Unmatched junction bases numbered 2, after V lost 1 base and J lost 2 bases. CDR3 length: 15 residues. The CDR3, as DNA: TGTGCTAGTGGTTTGGGGACAGGCACTGGAAACACCATATATTTT. Its protein product is CASGLGTGTGNTIYF.

The chain combines TRBV29-1 with TRBJ2-2; TRBD1 or TRBD2 may be the D gene (6 bases each). Trimming took 7 bases from V and 0 from J, leaving 9 bases between them. The CDR3 loop spans 13 amino acids. Germline CDR1 reads SQVTM; CDR2 reads ANQGSEA. The CDR3 loop is CSGGTSNTGELFF. CDR3 nucleotide sequence: TGCAGCGGCGGGACATCGAACACCGGGGAGCTGTTTTTT.

The chain couples TRBV7-2 to TRBJ1-2, with unresolved D. Trimming removed 1 base from V and 2 bases from J, with 8 bases in between. The CDR3 contains 14 residues. CDR1 and CDR2 (germline): SGHTA, FQGNSA. In DNA, the CDR3 is TGTGCCAGCAGCTTAGACAGACGGAACTATGGCTACACCTTC. This gives the protein CASSLDRRNYGYTF.

This clone was seen a single time. The chain combines TRBV7-2 with TRBJ1-4, with a possible D match to TRBD1 (6 bases). Trimming pared 5 bases from V and 6 bases from J, leaving 16 bases between. Germline CDR1 reads SGHTA; CDR2 reads FQGNSA. The CDR3 extends over 15 amino acids. The CDR3 region is CASSRGGRRDEKLFF. CDR3 nucleotides: TGTGCCAGCAGCCGTGGGGGGCGAAGGGATGAAAAACTGTTTTTT.

The CDR3 reads CASTTGFQPQHF. CDR3 bases: TGTGCCAGCACCACCGGTTTTCAGCCCCAGCATTTT. The chain joins TRBV6-6 to TRBJ1-5; D is unresolved. Trimming removed 7 bases from V and 6 bases from J, with 10 bases in between. CDR3 length equals 12 residues. Looked up from germline, CDR1 is MNHNY and CDR2 is SVGAGI (reference sequence).

Of note for this clone: One end of the junction is discordant with germline, which a read error may explain. V and J are TRBV7-6 and TRBJ2-5, with 8 bases fitting TRBD1. This CDR3 is built from 15 residues. Looked up from germline, CDR1 is SGHVS and CDR2 is FNYEAQ. CDR3 region: CASSPSGQAQESQYF. Here the CDR3 DNA reads TGTGCCAGCAGCCCATCGGGACAGGCCCAAGAGTCCCAGTACTTC.

The chain links TRBV2 to TRBJ2-7; the D gene is possibly TRBD2 (5 bases). This CDR3 comprises 14 residues. Looked up from germline, CDR1 is SNHLY and CDR2 is FYNNEI. V lost 3 bases and J lost 1, with 10 bases in between. For the CDR3, the DNA is TGTGCCAGCAGTGACGGAGGCGGATCCTACGAGCAGTACTTC. This codes for CASSDGGGSYEQYF.